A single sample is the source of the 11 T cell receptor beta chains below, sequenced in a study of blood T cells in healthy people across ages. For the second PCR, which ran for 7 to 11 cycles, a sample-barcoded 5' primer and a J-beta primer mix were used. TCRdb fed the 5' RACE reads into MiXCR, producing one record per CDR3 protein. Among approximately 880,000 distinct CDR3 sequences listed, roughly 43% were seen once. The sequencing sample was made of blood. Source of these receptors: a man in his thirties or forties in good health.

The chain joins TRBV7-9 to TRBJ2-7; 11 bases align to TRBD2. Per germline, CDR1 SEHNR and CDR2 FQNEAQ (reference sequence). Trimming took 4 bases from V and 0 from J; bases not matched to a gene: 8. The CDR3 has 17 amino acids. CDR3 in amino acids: CASSSPFLAGGSYEQYF. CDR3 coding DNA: TGTGCCAGCAGCTCCCCTTTTCTAGCGGGGGGCTCCTACGAGCAGTACTTC. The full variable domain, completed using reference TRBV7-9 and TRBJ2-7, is DTGVSQNPRHKITKRGQNVTFRCDPISEHNRLYWYRQTLGQGPEFLTYFQNEAQLEKSRLLSDRFSAERPKGSFSTLEIQRTEQGDSAMYLCASSSPFLAGGSYEQYFGPGTRLTVT.

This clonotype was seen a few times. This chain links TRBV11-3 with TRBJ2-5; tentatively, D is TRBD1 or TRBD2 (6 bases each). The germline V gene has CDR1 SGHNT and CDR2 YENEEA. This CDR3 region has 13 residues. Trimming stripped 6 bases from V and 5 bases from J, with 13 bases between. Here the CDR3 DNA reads TGTGCCAGCAGTTTACCGGGGGCCGAGACCCAGTACTTC. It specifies CASSLPGAETQYF.

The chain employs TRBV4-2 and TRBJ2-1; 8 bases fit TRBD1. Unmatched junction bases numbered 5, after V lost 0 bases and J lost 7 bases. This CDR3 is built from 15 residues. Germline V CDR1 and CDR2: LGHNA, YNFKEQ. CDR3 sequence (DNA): TGTGCCAGCAGCCAAGATAGTCAGGGGGCGAATGAGCAGTTCTTC. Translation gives CASSQDSQGANEQFF.

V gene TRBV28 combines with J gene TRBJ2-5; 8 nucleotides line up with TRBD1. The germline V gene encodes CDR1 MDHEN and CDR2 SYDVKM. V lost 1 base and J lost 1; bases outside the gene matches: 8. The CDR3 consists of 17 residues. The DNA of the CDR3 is TGTGCCAGCAGTTTATTTGGACAGGGCCCTTTCCAAGAGACCCAGTACTTC. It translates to CASSLFGQGPFQETQYF.

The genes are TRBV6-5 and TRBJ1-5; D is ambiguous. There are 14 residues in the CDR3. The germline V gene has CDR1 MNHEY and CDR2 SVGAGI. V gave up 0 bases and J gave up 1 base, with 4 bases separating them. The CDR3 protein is CASSYSESNQPQHF. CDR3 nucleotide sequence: TGTGCCAGCAGTTACTCCGAAAGCAATCAGCCCCAGCATTTT.

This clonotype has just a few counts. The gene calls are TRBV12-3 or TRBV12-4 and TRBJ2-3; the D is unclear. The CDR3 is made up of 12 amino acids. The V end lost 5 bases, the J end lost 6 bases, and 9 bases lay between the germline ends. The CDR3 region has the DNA TGTGCCAGCAGTCTTACTTTTGATACGCAGTATTTT. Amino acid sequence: CASSLTFDTQYF.

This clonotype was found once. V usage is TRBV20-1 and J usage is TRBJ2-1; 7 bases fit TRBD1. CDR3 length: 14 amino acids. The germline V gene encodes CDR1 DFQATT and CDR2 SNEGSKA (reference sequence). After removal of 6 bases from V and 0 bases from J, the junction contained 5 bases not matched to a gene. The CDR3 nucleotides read TGCAGTGCACACCGGGACAGCTCCTACAATGAGCAGTTCTTC. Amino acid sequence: CSAHRDSSYNEQFF.

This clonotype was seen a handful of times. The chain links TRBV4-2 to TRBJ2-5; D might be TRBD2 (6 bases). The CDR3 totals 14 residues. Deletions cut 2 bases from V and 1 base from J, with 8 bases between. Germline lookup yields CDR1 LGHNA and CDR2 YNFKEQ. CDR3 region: CASSQRDFQETQYF. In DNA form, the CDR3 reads TGTGCCAGCAGCCAACGGGACTTCCAAGAGACCCAGTACTTC.

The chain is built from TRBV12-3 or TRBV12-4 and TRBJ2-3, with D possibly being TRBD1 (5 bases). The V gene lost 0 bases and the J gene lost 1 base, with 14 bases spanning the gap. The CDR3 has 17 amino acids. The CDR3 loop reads CASSLAFKGFGTDTQYF. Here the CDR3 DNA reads TGTGCCAGCAGTTTAGCGTTCAAGGGGTTTGGCACAGATACGCAGTATTTT.

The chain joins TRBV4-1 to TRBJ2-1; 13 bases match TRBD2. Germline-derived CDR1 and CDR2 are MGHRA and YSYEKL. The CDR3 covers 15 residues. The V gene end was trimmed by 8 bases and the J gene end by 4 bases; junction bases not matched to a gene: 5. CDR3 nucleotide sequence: TGCGCCAGCGGAACTAGCGGGGGGGCGTACAATGAGCAGTTCTTC. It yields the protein CASGTSGGAYNEQFF.

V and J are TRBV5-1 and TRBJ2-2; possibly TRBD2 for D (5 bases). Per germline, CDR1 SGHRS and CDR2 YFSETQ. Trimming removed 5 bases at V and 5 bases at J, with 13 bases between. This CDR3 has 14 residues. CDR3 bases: TGCGCCAGCAGTTCCGCCGGGATAACCGGGGAGCTGTTTTTT. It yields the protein CASSSAGITGELFF.